A single sample is the source of the 16 T cell receptor beta chains below, sequenced in a study of CD8 T cells in ankylosing spondylitis. MiXCR, run by TCRdb on the 5' RACE reads, gives a single entry per CDR3 protein. The table lists 200,000 or so distinct CDR3 sequences, around a sixth of them singletons. Sequenced input: blood, either unsorted or a sorted T cell fraction (not recorded which). The receptors come from a male donor aged 10-29 years with ankylosing spondylitis or in good health (not recorded which).

This clonotype came up many times. This rearrangement joins TRBV19 to TRBJ2-3; 8 bases are a match to TRBD2. This CDR3 is built from 18 residues. Germline CDR1 and CDR2: LNHDA and SQIVND (reference sequence). After removal of 1 base from V and 7 bases from J, the junction contained 16 bases not matched to a gene. The CDR3 reads CASSIGWAAAGGSNTQYF. The DNA for the CDR3 is TGTGCCAGTAGTATAGGGTGGGCAGCGGCGGGAGGATCCAATACGCAGTATTTT.

V is TRBV20-1 and J is TRBJ2-1; TRBD2 aligns across 7 bases. The J segment lost 6 bases and the V segment lost 3 bases, leaving 8 bases of the junction unmatched. The CDR3 has 14 residues. The V gene's germline CDR1 is DFQATT and CDR2 SNEGSKA (reference sequence). CDR3 sequence reads: CSARNGGRANEQFF. The CDR3, as DNA: TGCAGTGCTAGGAATGGGGGGAGGGCCAATGAGCAGTTCTTC.

In this sample, this clonotype turned up many times. The chain combines TRBV2 with TRBJ2-1, with 8 bases fitting TRBD2. The germline V gene has CDR1 SNHLY and CDR2 FYNNEI. V dropped 4 bases and J dropped 6; count of bases not matched to a gene: 8. This CDR3 contains 15 residues. This CDR3 reads CASSGEASGSNEQFF. The CDR3, as DNA: TGTGCCAGCAGTGGAGAGGCTAGCGGGTCCAATGAGCAGTTCTTC.

This clonotype appeared many times. V gene TRBV12-3 or TRBV12-4 combines with J gene TRBJ2-3; D is unclear. CDR3 size: 14 residues. V was pared by 7 bases and J by 2 bases, with 13 bases between. The CDR3 loop reads CASKKSGSTDTQYF. CDR3 in DNA: TGTGCCAGCAAAAAGAGTGGGTCCACAGATACGCAGTATTTT.

This chain uses TRBV4-2 with TRBJ2-1, with 11 bases aligning to TRBD2. CDR1 is LGHNA and CDR2 is YNFKEQ in the germline V gene. Trimming removed 5 bases from V and 7 bases from J; junction bases left unmatched: 10. This CDR3 is 16 amino acids long. Here the CDR3 reads CASSSPGTSGGNEQFF. The CDR3 nucleotides read TGTGCCAGCAGCTCCCCCGGGACTAGCGGAGGGAATGAGCAGTTCTTC.

At least ten counts were recorded for this clonotype. The CDR3 nucleotides read TGCAGCGTCTCAGGCAACCAAGAGACCCAGTACTTC. This translates into CSVSGNQETQYF. The rearrangement joins TRBV29-1 to TRBJ2-5; D is ambiguous. V was trimmed by 6 bases and J by 0 bases, leaving 8 bases between them. CDR1 and CDR2 (germline): SQVTM, ANQGSEA. CDR3 length equals 12 residues.

This clonotype came up many times. This sequence joins TRBV20-1 and TRBJ2-3; the match to TRBD2 covers 7 bases. The CDR3 has 14 amino acids. With V trimmed by 3 bases and J by 1 base, 4 bases remained unmatched. Per germline, CDR1 DFQATT and CDR2 SNEGSKA (reference sequence). CDR3 sequence (DNA): TGCAGTGCTAGCCCGGGAGGCCGCACAGATACGCAGTATTTT. Protein product: CSASPGGRTDTQYF.

The V and J genes are TRBV4-3 and TRBJ2-7; 9 positions match TRBD1. J lost 6 bases, V lost 2 bases, and 14 bases had no gene match. The CDR3 covers 17 residues. From germline, CDR1 is LGHNA and CDR2 YSLEER. The CDR3 loop is CASSQKTPGTGFGEQYF. CDR3 nucleotide sequence: TGCGCCAGCAGCCAAAAGACCCCTGGGACAGGGTTCGGCGAGCAGTACTTC.

In this sample, this clonotype turned up a few times. The chain is built from TRBV2 and TRBJ2-3; 9 positions agree with TRBD2. This CDR3 has 15 residues. Germline V gene sequence: CDR1 SNHLY, CDR2 FYNNEI. V lost 4 bases and J lost 7; bases outside the gene matches: 9. The CDR3 sequence is CASSAGRREGNTQYF. DNA for the CDR3: TGTGCCAGCAGTGCAGGTCGGCGGGAGGGAAATACGCAGTATTTT.

This clonotype was seen many times. This chain uses TRBV13 with TRBJ2-1; 8 bases are a match to TRBD2. The CDR3 spans 24 residues. V lost 1 base to trimming and J lost 0 bases; unmatched junction nucleotides: 26. Looked up from germline, CDR1 is PRHDT and CDR2 is FYEKMQ (reference sequence). In DNA, the CDR3 is TGTGCCAGCAGCTTAGCAGGCCTCCAGGAAAACGGGAGGGAGGGATACCACTCCTACAATGAGCAGTTCTTC. It codes for CASSLAGLQENGREGYHSYNEQFF.

This clonotype was observed at least ten times. The V gene is TRBV12-3 or TRBV12-4, the J gene TRBJ1-3; D gene uncertain. V was pared by 6 bases and J by 0 bases, with 3 bases between. The CDR3 has 12 amino acids. CDR3 amino acids: CASRISGNTIYF. DNA of the CDR3: TGTGCCAGCAGGATCTCTGGAAACACCATATATTTT.

V gene TRBV5-5 combines with J gene TRBJ1-1, with TRBD1 matching over 7 bases. This CDR3 is 18 amino acids long. The germline V gene encodes CDR1 SGHKS and CDR2 YYEKEE (reference sequence). Trimming removed 4 bases from V and 0 bases from J; junction bases left unmatched: 15. CDR3 coding DNA: TGTGCCAGCAGCACCGGAAGGACAGGAATAATTTTGAACACTGAAGCTTTCTTT. This gives the protein CASSTGRTGIILNTEAFF.

This sequence joins TRBV20-1 and TRBJ1-1; D gene uncertain. Trimming shortened V by 5 bases and J by 8 bases, and 12 bases separated the two germline ends. The CDR3 length is 11 residues. Germline V gene lookup returns CDR1 DFQATT and CDR2 SNEGSKA (reference sequence). The CDR3 is CSASGPQEAFF. The CDR3 region has the DNA TGCAGTGCTTCAGGACCGCAAGAAGCTTTCTTT.

The table lists this clonotype with a few counts. This chain uses TRBV19 with TRBJ2-7, with 8 nucleotides matching TRBD1. The V segment lost 3 bases and the J segment 3 bases; nucleotides outside the gene matches: 7. The CDR3 has 15 amino acids. Per the germline V gene, CDR1 is LNHDA and CDR2 is SQIVND (reference sequence). The CDR3, as DNA: TGTGCCAGTAGTATGAGGACAGGGAAGCGCTACGAGCAGTACTTC. It is translated as CASSMRTGKRYEQYF.

This clonotype was observed a handful of times. V gene TRBV21-1 combines with J gene TRBJ2-1. TRBV21-1 is given as a pseudogene. This CDR3 is built from 10 residues. The chain's CDR3 is CASTLNEQFF. DNA of the CDR3: TGTGCCAGCACCCTCAATGAGCAGTTCTTC.

The chain has TRBV7-6 and TRBJ2-7; D may be TRBD1 or TRBD2 (5 bases each). V lost 5 bases, J lost 3 bases, and 17 bases lay in between. The germline V gene has CDR1 SGHVS and CDR2 FNYEAQ. The CDR3 totals 15 residues. CDR3 residues: CASSGPPRGNYEQYF. The CDR3 DNA reads TGTGCCAGCAGCGGACCCCCACGGGGCAACTACGAGCAGTACTTC.